This T cell receptor (beta chain) was sequenced during a study of blood T cell repertoires in COVID-19. The CDR3 loop spans 12 amino acids. Germline V CDR1 and CDR2: SQVTM, ANQGSEA. Trimming took off 6 bases at V and 3 bases at J, with 11 bases between the two ends. This table comes from immunoSEQ multiplex PCR, and its TCRdb copy is limited to in-frame clones, with some not included. The sample consists of about 200,000 clones, roughly nine tenths of them appearing once. V usage is TRBV29-1 and J usage is TRBJ1-1; possibly TRBD1 for D (6 bases). The TCR was taken from a woman between 65 and 79 years old with acute or convalescent COVID-19. The sample comprised peripheral blood. The CDR3 DNA sequence: TGCAGCGTGCAGGGGAGGGACACTGAAGCTTTCTTT. The encoded protein is CSVQGRDTEAFF.